This T cell receptor beta chain was captured by sequencing in a study of blood T cells in healthy people across ages. V was cut by 5 bases and J by 8 bases, with 15 bases left in between. The CDR3 is 13 residues long. From germline, CDR1 is SGHDN and CDR2 FVKESK. In each sample, at least 7 million PBMCs were isolated. A remark on this clonotype: Its antigen is not identified.

Together with a sample-barcoded 5' primer, a J-beta primer mix was included in a second PCR lasting roughly 6 to 12 cycles. Each cDNA molecule carried a tag from a template-switch adaptor that contained 12 random nucleotides. TCRdb reprocessed the 5' RACE reads with MiXCR, giving one entry per CDR3 protein. The repertoire holds roughly 1.7 million distinct CDR3 sequences, about 35% seen once, with approximately 10% in the top ten. Study-wide points: The unsorted PBMCs prevented any conclusive comparison of naive versus antigen-experienced cells.

The TCR was taken from a woman younger than 45 in good health. The chain carries TRBV14 and TRBJ1-2, with no clear D. Sequencing input: blood. CDR3 bases: TGTGCCAGCAGCACGTTGAGCGTTTGGGGCTACACCTTC. Amino acids: CASSTLSVWGYTF.